Listed here are 22 T cell receptor beta chains from one sample, sequenced in a study of CD8 T cells in ankylosing spondylitis. The study's findings and limits: Blood from ankylosing spondylitis patients appeared to carry a characteristic eight-variant TCR beta motif.

TCRdb redid the calling of the 5' RACE reads with MiXCR, one entry per CDR3 protein. The sample has around 490,000 distinct CDR3 sequences, about 5.2% seen once; the top ten hold 3.5%. Antigens of these TCRs are unknown. The sequencing input was blood, either unsorted or a sorted T cell fraction (not recorded which). The source of these receptors is a male donor with ankylosing spondylitis.

This clonotype was found a few times. The chain joins TRBV7-3 to TRBJ1-3; D unresolved. V was clipped by 5 bases and J by 2 bases, with 10 bases between them. The CDR3 totals 14 residues. CDR1 is SGHTA, CDR2 FQGTGA, per germline. CDR3 sequence: CASSQTGPGNTIYF. CDR3 in DNA: TGTGCCAGCAGCCAGACCGGGCCTGGAAACACCATATATTTT.

This clonotype was counted at least ten times. For the CDR3, the DNA is TGCGCCAGCAGACTAGGGAGCGCCGAGACTGAAGCTTTCTTT. Its protein is CASRLGSAETEAFF. The rearrangement uses TRBV5-1 and TRBJ1-1, with D unclear. Germline V lookup: CDR1 SGHRS, CDR2 YFSETQ. The CDR3 extends over 14 amino acids. V gave up 5 bases and J gave up 5 bases, with 16 bases separating them.

This clonotype was picked up a small number of times. This chain connects TRBV7-3 to TRBJ2-7, with 8 bases lining up with TRBD1. Germline V gene lookup returns CDR1 SGHTA and CDR2 FQGTGA. The length of the CDR3 is 17 residues. Trimming at V came to 2 bases and at J to 3 bases, leaving 12 bases not matched to a gene. CDR3 DNA sequence: TGTGCCAGCAGCTTAGGTAGGGTGACAGGGGATCGCTACGAGCAGTACTTC. As protein: CASSLGRVTGDRYEQYF.

This clonotype was observed at least ten times. This chain links TRBV9 with TRBJ2-7, with 7 bases that match TRBD1. V dropped 0 bases and J dropped 3; count of bases not matched to a gene: 6. The CDR3 consists of 15 residues. CDR1 is SGDLS, CDR2 YYNGEE, per germline. CDR3 residues: CASSVEIGGVYEQYF. The CDR3 DNA is TGTGCCAGCAGCGTAGAAATAGGGGGCGTCTACGAGCAGTACTTC.

This clonotype was counted at least ten times. This rearrangement joins TRBV20-1 to TRBJ2-7, with D possibly being TRBD2 (6 bases). CDR1 and CDR2 (germline): DFQATT, SNEGSKA (reference sequence). V was cut by 5 bases and J by 0 bases, with 14 bases left in between. The CDR3 consists of 14 residues. The DNA for the CDR3 is TGCAGTGCTGGGACTCCGGTGAGCTCCTACGAGCAGTACTTC. It is translated as CSAGTPVSSYEQYF.

This clonotype was picked up many times. V and J are TRBV5-1 and TRBJ1-5; 7 bases align to TRBD1. Germline V gene lookup returns CDR1 SGHRS and CDR2 YFSETQ. The CDR3 has 16 amino acids. Germline trimming cut 4 bases from V and 1 base from J; bases unmatched to any gene: 8. This CDR3 reads CASSLGTEASNQPQHF. The CDR3, as DNA: TGCGCCAGCAGCCTTGGGACAGAAGCCAGCAATCAGCCCCAGCATTTT.

This clonotype was counted many times. The gene calls are TRBV6-5 and TRBJ1-1; D is possibly TRBD1 (5 bases). The CDR3 spans 12 residues. The V end was cut by 2 bases, the J end by 6 bases, with 7 bases between. The germline gives CDR1 MNHEY, CDR2 SVGAGI. CDR3 in DNA: TGTGCCAGCAGTTACGGGGGGGCTGAAGCTTTCTTT. Encoded protein: CASSYGGAEAFF.

This clonotype was seen at least ten times. CDR3 sequence (DNA): TGTGCCAGCAGCTGGGCCGGACAGCAAGAGACCCAGTACTTC. This codes for CASSWAGQQETQYF. The chain carries TRBV7-2 and TRBJ2-5; maybe TRBD1 (6 bases). The CDR3 consists of 14 residues. CDR1 and CDR2 (germline): SGHTA, FQGNSA. V was pared by 4 bases and J by 2 bases, with 11 bases between. The variable domain in full, completed from reference TRBV7-2 and TRBJ2-5, reads GAGVSQSPSNKVTEKGKDVELRCDPISGHTALYWYRQSLGQGLEFLIYFQGNSAPDKSGLPSDRFSAERTGGSVSTLTIQRTQQEDSAVYLCASSWAGQQETQYFGPGTRLLVL.

In its sample, this clonotype was seen many times. The chain uses TRBV28 and TRBJ2-7, with TRBD1 identical over 9 bases. In germline, CDR1 is MDHEN, CDR2 SYDVKM. The CDR3 runs to 15 residues. V was pared by 6 bases and J by 4 bases, with 10 bases of the junction left unmatched. The CDR3 loop reads CASSSGGQGVYEQYF. CDR3 DNA sequence: TGTGCCAGCAGCTCCGGGGGACAGGGAGTATACGAGCAGTACTTC. Full variable domain (rest looked up from reference TRBV28 and TRBJ2-7): DVKVTQSSRYLVKRTGEKVFLECVQDMDHENMFWYRQDPGLGLRLIYFSYDVKMKEKGDIPEGYSVSREKKERFSLILESASTNQTSMYLCASSSGGQGVYEQYFGPGTRLTVT.

This clonotype was counted many times. J is TRBJ2-7 and V is TRBV27; D is ambiguous. Trimming took 2 bases from V and 4 from J, leaving 12 bases between them. Germline CDR1 and CDR2: MNHEY and SMNVEV (reference sequence). The CDR3 length is 14 residues. CDR3 nucleotides: TGTGCCAGCAGTTTAACTCGCGGCGGATACGAGCAGTACTTC. This sequence encodes CASSLTRGGYEQYF.

This clonotype showed up just a few times. The rearrangement uses TRBV7-9 and TRBJ2-5, with 9 bases aligning to TRBD2. The germline CDR1 and CDR2 sequences are SEHNR and FQNEAQ (reference sequence). The CDR3 loop spans 17 amino acids. Trimming removed 3 bases from V and 0 bases from J; junction bases left unmatched: 8. The CDR3 is CASSFFSGSRYQETQYF. The DNA for the CDR3 is TGTGCCAGCAGCTTCTTTAGCGGGAGCCGGTACCAAGAGACCCAGTACTTC.

The table lists this clonotype with many counts. The gene calls are TRBV7-3 and TRBJ2-2; 10 positions agree with TRBD1. This CDR3 comprises 16 residues. Losses at the gene ends were 5 bases for V and 6 bases for J; bases not matched to a gene: 9. The germline gives CDR1 SGHTA, CDR2 FQGTGA. The CDR3 coding sequence is TGTGCCAGCAGCCCAACCTGGGACAGGGGATCCGGGGAGCTGTTTTTT. Translated, it gives CASSPTWDRGSGELFF.

This clonotype was detected many times. V is TRBV7-6 and J is TRBJ2-3; TRBD1 agrees at 7 bases. V lost 5 bases to trimming and J lost 2 bases; unmatched junction nucleotides: 7. CDR3 size: 15 residues. Germline V gives CDR1 SGHVS, CDR2 FNYEAQ. The CDR3 region is CASSLGTVDTDTQYF. Written as DNA, the CDR3 is TGTGCCAGCAGCCTAGGGACAGTCGACACAGATACGCAGTATTTT.

This clonotype was picked up many times. The V call is TRBV27, the J call TRBJ2-1; 11 bases align to TRBD2. V shed 7 bases, J shed 5 bases, and the junction held 7 bases outside the gene matches. Germline V CDR1 and CDR2: MNHEY, SMNVEV (reference sequence). This CDR3 has 15 residues. CDR3 loop: CASNPGTSGNNEQFF. For the CDR3, the DNA is TGTGCCAGCAATCCCGGGACTAGCGGAAACAATGAGCAGTTCTTC.

At least ten counts were recorded for this clonotype. The chain recombines TRBV29-1 with TRBJ2-1, with D hard to call. Trimming left V 4 bases short and J 1 base short, with 5 bases between. Germline lookup yields CDR1 SQVTM and CDR2 ANQGSEA. This CDR3 spans 12 amino acids. The CDR3 region is CSVGSSYNEQFF. CDR3 DNA: TGCAGCGTTGGGAGTTCCTACAATGAGCAGTTCTTC.

This clonotype was observed many times. The V call is TRBV7-9, the J call TRBJ2-5; 8 bases fit TRBD1. J lost 7 bases, V lost 3 bases, and 7 bases had no gene match. The CDR3 runs 14 residues. The germline gives CDR1 SEHNR, CDR2 FQNEAQ (reference sequence). CDR3 sequence reads: CASSFRQGLGTQYF. In DNA form, the CDR3 reads TGTGCCAGCAGCTTTCGACAGGGGCTGGGGACCCAGTACTTC.

The chain uses TRBV2 and TRBJ1-1, with D tentatively TRBD1 (5 bases). V shed 6 bases and J shed 0 bases, with 14 bases lying between them. Germline V gives CDR1 SNHLY, CDR2 FYNNEI. CDR3 length: 15 amino acids. The CDR3 coding sequence is TGTGCCAGCAGACTTCCCGGGACGGTGAACACTGAAGCTTTCTTT. It is translated as CASRLPGTVNTEAFF.

A note on this clonotype: A much more abundant neighbour one base away suggests this may be a read error. The chain combines TRBV7-9 with TRBJ1-1, with TRBD1 matching 7 bases. CDR1 and CDR2 (germline): SEHNR, FQNEAQ (reference sequence). Trimming cost V 10 bases and J 6 bases; bases outside gene matches: 11. The CDR3 covers 13 residues. This chain's CDR3 is CAITTGIFSEAFF. CDR3 bases: TGTGCCATCACGACAGGGATTTTTTCTGAAGCTTTCTTT.

This clonotype was seen many times. The V gene is TRBV5-1, the J gene TRBJ2-5; a possible D gene is TRBD1 (7 bases). Trimming took 3 bases from V and 2 from J, leaving 17 bases between them. This CDR3 is built from 16 residues. Germline values: CDR1 SGHRS, CDR2 YFSETQ. The CDR3 loop is CASSYGGQPLQETQYF. For the CDR3, the DNA is TGCGCCAGCAGCTACGGGGGACAGCCCTTACAAGAGACCCAGTACTTC.

This clonotype was seen more than once but under ten times. The CDR3 DNA is TGCAGCGTCGAACTAGCGGGCGGGTACGAGCAGTACTTC. It translates to CSVELAGGYEQYF. This chain connects TRBV29-1 to TRBJ2-7; 9 nucleotides match TRBD2. Germline lookup yields CDR1 SQVTM and CDR2 ANQGSEA. V shed 6 bases and J 4 bases; nucleotides not matched to a gene: 7. The CDR3 length is 13 residues.

This clonotype was seen at least ten times. The rearrangement uses TRBV12-3 or TRBV12-4 and TRBJ1-5; D unresolved. The V and J ends lost 3 bases and 7 bases respectively, with 10 bases between them. The length of the CDR3 is 13 residues. CDR3 coding DNA: TGTGCCAGCAGTTTTTCCAGGTACCAGCCCCAGCATTTT. It yields the protein CASSFSRYQPQHF.

This clonotype was detected ten times or more. CDR3: CATPQTTYNEQFF. The CDR3 nucleotides are TGTGCCACCCCGCAGACTACTTACAATGAGCAGTTCTTC. V gene TRBV7-9 combines with J gene TRBJ2-1; tentatively, D is TRBD2 (5 bases). CDR1 is SEHNR, CDR2 FQNEAQ, per germline (reference sequence). The CDR3 runs to 13 residues. V lost 10 bases, J lost 4 bases, and 14 bases lay in between.